This T cell receptor beta chain was captured by sequencing in a study of blood T cells in healthy people across ages. The germline V gene encodes CDR1 SGHTA and CDR2 FQGTGA. Trimming took 0 bases from V and 5 from J, leaving 19 bases between them. This CDR3 spans 17 amino acids. Primed by a sample-barcoded 5' primer and a J-beta primer mix, a second PCR proceeded for 7 to 11 cycles. A template-switch adaptor containing 12 random nucleotides labeled each cDNA molecule. Via MiXCR, TCRdb re-called the 5' RACE reads, giving one row per CDR3 protein. The profile shows fewer than 750,000 distinct CDR3 sequences, roughly half of them singletons.

The chain carries TRBV7-3 and TRBJ2-5; D uncertain. This clonotype was obtained from a woman of 80 years or more in good health. The sample taken for sequencing was blood. CDR3 sequence: CASSLTPYQFGGETQYF. The CDR3 DNA follows: TGTGCCAGCAGCTTAACGCCTTACCAGTTCGGTGGGGAGACCCAGTACTTC.